One sample yielded the 21 T cell receptor beta chains listed below, sequenced in a study of cytomegalovirus exposure and HLA in healthy donors. PCR used 60 Vbeta primers and 13 Jbeta primers. The assay was immunoSEQ multiplex PCR, and TCRdb's table has in-frame clones only and misses some. The table includes tens of thousands of clones, around 10% detected once. Sequenced: PBMCs. These receptors all stem from a man between 60 and 75 years old in good health and CMV-seropositive.

The genes are TRBV7-2 and TRBJ2-1, with 11 bases matching TRBD2. Losses at the gene ends were 4 bases for V and 8 bases for J; bases not matched to a gene: 7. The CDR3 is 15 amino acids. Germline V lookup: CDR1 SGHTA, CDR2 FQGNSA. The CDR3 region has the DNA TGTGCCAGCAGCTCACTAGCGGGAGAATTAGATGAGCAGTTCTTC. Residues: CASSSLAGELDEQFF.

The table lists this clone with many counts. The rearrangement links TRBV19 to TRBJ1-4, with TRBD1 identical over 7 bases. Trimming at V came to 5 bases and at J to 7 bases, leaving 10 bases not matched to a gene. This CDR3 contains 15 residues. In germline, CDR1 is LNHDA, CDR2 SQIVND (reference sequence). DNA for the CDR3: TGTGCCAGTAGTCCCAGGGACAGCCGACCTGAAAAACTGTTTTTT. Protein sequence: CASSPRDSRPEKLFF.

The rearrangement uses TRBV19 and TRBJ1-1; D ambiguous. V dropped 5 bases and J dropped 1 base, with 11 bases sitting between them. There are 14 residues in the CDR3. Germline V gene sequence: CDR1 LNHDA, CDR2 SQIVND (reference sequence). Here the CDR3 reads CASSLVTRNTEAFF. CDR3 bases: TGTGCCAGTAGTCTCGTGACTCGGAACACTGAAGCTTTCTTT.

In its sample, this clone was seen a few times. V and J are TRBV9 and TRBJ2-2, with unresolved D. Germline-derived CDR1 and CDR2 are SGDLS and YYNGEE. This CDR3 contains 14 residues. The V end was cut by 4 bases, the J end by 1 base, with 8 bases between. The CDR3 loop is CASSSRQNTGELFF. The DNA of the CDR3 is TGTGCCAGCAGCTCCAGACAGAACACCGGGGAGCTGTTTTTT.

The V and J genes are TRBV11-3 and TRBJ1-1; perhaps TRBD1 as D (5 bases). V gave up 5 bases and J gave up 3 bases, with 13 bases separating them. CDR1 and CDR2 (germline): SGHNT, YENEEA. This CDR3 spans 14 amino acids. The CDR3 region has the DNA TGTGCCAGCAGCCCAGGTCTCAGGGACACTGAAGCTTTCTTT. Amino acids: CASSPGLRDTEAFF.

This clone was recorded a few times. This chain uses TRBV19 with TRBJ2-1, with D maybe TRBD2 (6 bases). The CDR3 loop spans 11 amino acids. Trimming took 7 bases from V and 9 from J, leaving 10 bases between them. Germline CDR1 LNHDA, CDR2 SQIVND (reference sequence). CDR3 region: CASTLGGEQFF. For the CDR3, the DNA is TGTGCCAGTACCCTCGGGGGTGAGCAGTTCTTC.

The J gene is TRBJ2-7, the V gene TRBV10-2, with D possibly TRBD1 on 5 matching bases. Germline CDR1 WSHSY, CDR2 SAAADI. The ends were cut back, 0 bases at V and 2 bases at J, with 8 bases in the middle. CDR3 length: 14 residues. The CDR3 coding sequence is TGCGCCAGCAGTGAGTCGTGGGGCCCCTACGAGCAGTACGTC. Residues: CASSESWGPYEQYV.

This clone turned up a few times. The J gene is TRBJ1-2, the V gene TRBV9; 8 bases are shared with TRBD1. CDR3 length: 13 residues. V lost 5 bases and J lost 5; bases outside the gene matches: 5. The germline gives CDR1 SGDLS, CDR2 YYNGEE. CDR3 bases: TGTGCCAGCAGAACAGGGGGTAATTATGGCTACACCTTC. Its protein is CASRTGGNYGYTF. The full variable domain, its missing parts supplied by reference TRBV9 and TRBJ1-2, is DSGVTQTPKHLITATGQRVTLRCSPRSGDLSVYWYQQSLDQGLQFLIQYYNGEERAKGNILERFSAQQFPDLHSELNLSSLELGDSALYFCASRTGGNYGYTFGSGTRLTVV.

This clone turned up a few times. A junction boundary mismatches the germline segment, possibly from a read error. The chain combines TRBV2 with TRBJ2-7; 13 positions agree with TRBD2. This CDR3 has 16 residues. From germline, CDR1 is SNHLY and CDR2 FYNNEI. Here the CDR3 DNA reads TGTGCCAGCACTGAACAGGGACTAGCGGGATCAGACGAGCAGTACTTC. Amino acid sequence: CASTEQGLAGSDEQYF.

This clone has a handful of counts. This chain links TRBV5-1 with TRBJ2-7; D perhaps matches TRBD1 (6 bases). V gave up 1 base and J gave up 4 bases, with 12 bases separating them. This CDR3 is 14 amino acids long. CDR1 is SGHRS and CDR2 is YFSETQ in the germline V gene. The CDR3 here is CASSLRDMTYEQYF. CDR3 bases: TGCGCCAGCAGCTTGCGGGACATGACATACGAGCAGTACTTC.

Only a few counts were recorded for this clone. The chain links TRBV4-1 to TRBJ2-5; 10 bases agree with TRBD1. The CDR3 has 17 amino acids. The germline CDR1 and CDR2 sequences are MGHRA and YSYEKL. V shed 0 bases and J 5 bases; nucleotides not matched to a gene: 9. The CDR3 loop reads CASSQDRGPGQGETQYF. CDR3 bases: TGCGCCAGCAGCCAAGACCGGGGACCGGGACAGGGGGAGACCCAGTACTTC.

This rearrangement joins TRBV6-5 to TRBJ1-4; no clear D. The CDR3 has 11 amino acids. The V and J ends lost 6 bases and 8 bases respectively, with 7 bases between them. Germline CDR1 reads MNHEY; CDR2 reads SVGAGI. In nucleotides, the CDR3 is TGTGCCAGCAGGTCCCAGGAAAAACTGTTTTTT. Its protein product is CASRSQEKLFF.

This clone showed up just a few times. The rearrangement joins TRBV6-4 to TRBJ2-3; no definite D call. CDR3 length: 14 residues. Trimming removed 5 bases at V and 0 bases at J, with 9 bases between. From germline, CDR1 is MRHNA and CDR2 SNTAGT. DNA of the CDR3: TGTGCCAGCAGTCCCCTCCCTAGCACAGATACGCAGTATTTT. Translated: CASSPLPSTDTQYF.

This clone has only a few counts. The chain has TRBV28 and TRBJ2-3, with D perhaps TRBD1 (6 bases). Germline CDR1 and CDR2: MDHEN and SYDVKM. The CDR3 covers 14 residues. V lost 6 bases and J lost 4, with 14 bases in between. The CDR3 nucleotides read TGTGCCAGCAGCTTCCCAGGGGAAGCAGATACGCAGTATTTT. Translation: CASSFPGEADTQYF.

The chain is built from TRBV30 and TRBJ2-7; D not resolved. The ends were cut back, 0 bases at V and 7 bases at J, with 10 bases in the middle. CDR1 and CDR2 from the germline V gene are GTSNPN and SVGIG (reference sequence). The CDR3 runs 12 residues. The CDR3 coding sequence is TGTGCCTGGAGTGTAACTGCACTTGAGCAGTACTTC. It encodes CAWSVTALEQYF. The full variable domain, in which reference TRBV30 and TRBJ2-7 provide the parts outside the CDR3, is SQTIHQWPATLVQPVGSPLSLECTVEGTSNPNLYWYRQAAGRGLQLLFYSVGIGQISSEVPQNLSASRPQDRQFILSSKKLLLSDSGFYLCAWSVTALEQYFGPGTRLTVT.

This chain joins TRBV30 and TRBJ2-3; 11 nucleotides align to TRBD2. Germline V gene data show CDR1 as GTSNPN and CDR2 as SVGIG (reference sequence). V gave up 3 bases and J gave up 5 bases; unmatched junction bases: 10. The CDR3 consists of 16 residues. CDR3 sequence reads: CAWSRTSGLWGDTQYF. CDR3 nucleotides: TGTGCCTGGAGCCGGACTAGCGGGCTTTGGGGAGATACGCAGTATTTT.

This clone was observed a handful of times. The chain combines TRBV18 with TRBJ1-4; TRBD1 might be the D (6 bases). The CDR3 extends over 15 amino acids. Germline V CDR1 and CDR2: KGHSH, LQKENI. Trimming took 4 bases from V and 6 from J, leaving 15 bases between them. This chain's CDR3 is CASSLPGHGDEKLFF. The CDR3 coding sequence is TGTGCCAGCTCACTTCCGGGACATGGAGATGAAAAACTGTTTTTT.

This clone was counted only a few times. The chain carries TRBV6-5 and TRBJ2-1; 7 bases agree with TRBD2. Trimming cost V 4 bases and J 11 bases; bases outside gene matches: 2. The germline V gene has CDR1 MNHEY and CDR2 SVGAGI. The CDR3 is 11 amino acids. CDR3 protein: CASSFSGKQFF. The CDR3 region has the DNA TGTGCCAGCAGTTTCAGCGGGAAGCAGTTCTTC.

This chain links TRBV11-2 with TRBJ2-1; D is uncertain. V was shortened by 0 bases and J by 6 bases, with 15 bases between the two germline ends. CDR3 length: 16 residues. Germline CDR1 SGHAT, CDR2 FQNNGV. Here the CDR3 reads CASSLERNLRGNEQFF. DNA for the CDR3: TGTGCCAGCAGCTTAGAGAGGAACCTCCGCGGCAATGAGCAGTTCTTC. The variable domain in full, with the rest retrieved from reference TRBV11-2 and TRBJ2-1, is EAGVAQSPRYKIIEKRQSVAFWCNPISGHATLYWYQQILGQGPKLLIQFQNNGVVDDSQLPKDRFSAERLKGVDSTLKIQPAKLEDSAVYLCASSLERNLRGNEQFFGPGTRLTVL.

V usage is TRBV4-1 and J usage is TRBJ1-5, with D unclear. V was cut by 0 bases and J by 2 bases, with 14 bases left in between. The CDR3 runs 17 residues. Germline CDR1 is MGHRA and CDR2 is YSYEKL. CDR3 protein: CASSQELLFFGNQPQHF. The CDR3 DNA reads TGCGCCAGCAGCCAAGAACTACTTTTTTTTGGCAATCAGCCCCAGCATTTT.

This clone has more than one count but fewer than ten. The V call is TRBV4-2, the J call TRBJ1-2, with 8 bases aligning to TRBD1. Germline V lookup: CDR1 LGHNA, CDR2 YNFKEQ. The CDR3 contains 15 residues. The J segment lost 4 bases and the V segment lost 1 base, leaving 5 bases of the junction unmatched. The CDR3 DNA sequence: TGTGCCAGCAGCCAAGTTTCAGGGGGCATCTATGGCTACACCTTC. Encoded protein: CASSQVSGGIYGYTF.